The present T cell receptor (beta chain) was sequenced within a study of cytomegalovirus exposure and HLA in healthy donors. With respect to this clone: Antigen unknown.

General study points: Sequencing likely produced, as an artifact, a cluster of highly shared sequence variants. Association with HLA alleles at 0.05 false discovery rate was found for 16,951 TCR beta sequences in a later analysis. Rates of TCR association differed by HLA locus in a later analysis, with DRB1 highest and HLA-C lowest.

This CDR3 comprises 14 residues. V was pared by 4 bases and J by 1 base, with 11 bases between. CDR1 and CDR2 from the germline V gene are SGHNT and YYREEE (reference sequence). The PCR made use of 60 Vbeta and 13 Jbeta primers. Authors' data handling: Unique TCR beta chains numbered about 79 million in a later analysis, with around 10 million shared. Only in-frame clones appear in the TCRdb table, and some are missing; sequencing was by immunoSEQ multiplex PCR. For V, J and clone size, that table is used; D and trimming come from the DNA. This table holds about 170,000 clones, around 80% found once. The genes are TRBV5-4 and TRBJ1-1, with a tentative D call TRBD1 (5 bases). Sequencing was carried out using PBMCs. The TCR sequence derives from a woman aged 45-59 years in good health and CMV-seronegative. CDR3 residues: CASSRGLSNTEAFF. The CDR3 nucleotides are TGTGCCAGCAGCCGGGGACTCTCGAACACTGAAGCTTTCTTT. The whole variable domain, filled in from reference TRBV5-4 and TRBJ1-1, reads ETGVTQSPTHLIKTRGQQVTLRCSSQSGHNTVSWYQQALGQGPQFIFQYYREEENGRGNFPPRFSGLQFPNYSSELNVNALELDDSALYLCASSRGLSNTEAFFGQGTRLTVV.